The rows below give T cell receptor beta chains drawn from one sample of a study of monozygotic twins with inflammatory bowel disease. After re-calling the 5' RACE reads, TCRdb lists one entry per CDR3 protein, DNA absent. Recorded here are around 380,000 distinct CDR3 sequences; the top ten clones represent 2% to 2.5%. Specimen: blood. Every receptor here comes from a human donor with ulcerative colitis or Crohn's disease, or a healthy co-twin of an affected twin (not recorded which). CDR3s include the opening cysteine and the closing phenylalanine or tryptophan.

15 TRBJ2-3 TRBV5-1 CASALAGGFPDTQYF
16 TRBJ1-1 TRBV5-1 CASSLERGAWNTEAFF
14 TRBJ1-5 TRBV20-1 CSARASQGNQPQHF
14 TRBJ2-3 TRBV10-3 CAAGGTVGTDTQYF
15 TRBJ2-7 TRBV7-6 CASSLRREGRYEQYF
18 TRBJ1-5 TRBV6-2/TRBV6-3 CASSYHRDRGRLNQPQHF
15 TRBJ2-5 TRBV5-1 CASSSQRGVQETQYF
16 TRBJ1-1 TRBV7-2 CASSFDPQGVNTEAFF
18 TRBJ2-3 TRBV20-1 CSARDHTGTSGSPDTQYF
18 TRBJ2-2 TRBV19 CASSIDGGAILNTGELFF
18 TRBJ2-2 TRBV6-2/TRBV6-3 CASSYSPKGTTNTGELFF
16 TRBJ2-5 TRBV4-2 CASSLQSGGLQETQYF
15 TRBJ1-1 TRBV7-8 CASSLAGEGSLEAFF
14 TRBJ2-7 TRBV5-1 CASSPGTGGLEQYF